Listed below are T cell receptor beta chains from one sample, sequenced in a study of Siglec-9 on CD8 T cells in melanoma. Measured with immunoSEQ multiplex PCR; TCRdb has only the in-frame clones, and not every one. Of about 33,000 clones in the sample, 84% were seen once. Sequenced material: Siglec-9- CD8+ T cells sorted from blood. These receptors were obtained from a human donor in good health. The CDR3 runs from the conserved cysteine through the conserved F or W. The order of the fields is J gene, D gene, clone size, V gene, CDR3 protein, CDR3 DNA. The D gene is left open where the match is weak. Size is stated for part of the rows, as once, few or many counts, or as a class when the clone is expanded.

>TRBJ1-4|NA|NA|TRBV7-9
CASSSVEEKLFF
TGTGCCAGCAGCTCCGTAGAGGAAAAACTGTTTTTT
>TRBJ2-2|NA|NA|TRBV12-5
CASGTGPGELFF
TGTGCTAGTGGTACGGGACCCGGGGAGCTGTTTTTT
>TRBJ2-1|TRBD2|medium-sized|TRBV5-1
CASSLAFDSGRAPYNEQFF
TGCGCCAGCAGCTTGGCCTTTGATAGCGGGAGGGCCCCCTACAATGAGCAGTTCTTC
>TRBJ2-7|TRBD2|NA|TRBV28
CASRLAGENHEQYF
TGTGCCAGCAGACTAGCGGGAGAGAACCACGAGCAGTACTTC
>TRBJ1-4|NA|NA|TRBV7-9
CASSLIGGEGINEKLFF
TGTGCCAGCAGCTTGATCGGAGGAGAGGGCATTAATGAAAAACTGTTTTTT
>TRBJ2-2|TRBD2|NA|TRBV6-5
CASSSGSRLPGELFF
TGTGCCAGCAGTAGCGGGAGTAGACTTCCCGGGGAGCTGTTTTTT
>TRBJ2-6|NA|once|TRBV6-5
CASSQYISGANVLTF
TGTGCCAGCAGCCAGTACATCTCTGGGGCCAACGTCCTGACTTTC
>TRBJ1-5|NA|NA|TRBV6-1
CASSEGRQPQHF
TGTGCCAGCAGTGAGGGGAGGCAGCCCCAGCATTTT
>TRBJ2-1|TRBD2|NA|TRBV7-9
CASSPREGAGGTYNEQFF
TGTGCCAGCAGCCCCCGTGAGGGTGCGGGGGGAACCTACAATGAGCAGTTCTTC
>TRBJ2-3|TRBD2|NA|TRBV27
CASSLIGLAGSTDTQYF
TGTGCCAGCAGTTTAATAGGACTAGCGGGGTCAACAGATACGCAGTATTTT
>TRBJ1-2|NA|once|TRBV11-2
CASSFPAFYGYTF
TGTGCCAGCAGCTTCCCGGCCTTCTATGGCTACACCTTC
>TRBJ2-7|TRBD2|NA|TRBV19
CASSLGLAGEGYEQYF
TGTGCCAGTAGTCTAGGGCTAGCGGGAGAAGGGTACGAGCAGTACTTC
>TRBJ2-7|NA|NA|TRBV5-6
CASSLAGSFFYEQYF
TGTGCCAGCAGCTTGGCCGGCAGCTTCTTCTACGAGCAGTACTTC
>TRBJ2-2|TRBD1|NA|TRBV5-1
CASSPWTGGDRELFF
TGCGCCAGCAGCCCGTGGACAGGTGGGGACCGGGAGCTGTTTTTT
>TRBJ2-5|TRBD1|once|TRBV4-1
CASSQPGTGPPTQYF
TGCGCCAGCAGCCAACCCGGGACAGGCCCTCCGACCCAGTACTTC
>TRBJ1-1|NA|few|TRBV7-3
CASSIAGTEAFF
TGTGCCAGCAGCATTGCGGGCACTGAAGCTTTCTTT
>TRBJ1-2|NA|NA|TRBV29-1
CSVAPAETTTGGYTF
TGCAGCGTTGCCCCCGCCGAGACAACTACTGGTGGCTACACCTTC
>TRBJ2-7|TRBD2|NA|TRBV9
CASSVGGTSAYEQYF
TGTGCCAGCAGCGTAGGAGGGACTAGCGCCTACGAGCAGTACTTC
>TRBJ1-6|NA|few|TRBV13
CASSVLYSPLHF
TGTGCCAGCAGCGTCCTTTATTCACCCCTCCACTTT
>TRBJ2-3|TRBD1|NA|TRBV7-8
CASSLTGTGVDTQYF
TGTGCCAGCAGCTTGACCGGGACAGGAGTGGATACGCAGTATTTT
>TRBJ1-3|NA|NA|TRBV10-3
CAISESTGNTIYF
TGTGCCATCAGTGAATCTACTGGAAACACCATATATTTT
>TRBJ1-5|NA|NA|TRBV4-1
CASSQGGGRMGNQPQHF
TGCGCCAGCAGCCAAGGGGGGGGGAGGATGGGCAATCAGCCCCAGCATTTT
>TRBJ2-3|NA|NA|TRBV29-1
CSVAEERTDTQYF
TGCAGCGTTGCCGAGGAGCGCACAGATACGCAGTATTTT
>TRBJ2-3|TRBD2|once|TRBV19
CASSIRLAGGGTDTQYF
TGTGCCAGTAGTATTAGACTAGCGGGAGGCGGCACAGATACGCAGTATTTT
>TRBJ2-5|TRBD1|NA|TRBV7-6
CASSATGTGVQETQYF
TGTGCCAGCAGCGCCACAGGGACAGGGGTACAAGAGACCCAGTACTTC
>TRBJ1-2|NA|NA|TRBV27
CASSLRGTNYGYTF
TGTGCCAGCAGTTTACGAGGGACCAACTATGGCTACACCTTC
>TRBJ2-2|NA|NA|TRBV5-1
CASSFDFWGENTGELFF
TGCGCCAGCAGCTTTGATTTTTGGGGAGAGAACACCGGGGAGCTGTTTTTT
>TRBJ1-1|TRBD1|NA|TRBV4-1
CASSQDGTGFPEAFF
TGCGCCAGCAGCCAAGACGGGACAGGGTTCCCTGAAGCTTTCTTT
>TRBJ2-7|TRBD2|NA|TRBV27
CASSPFSGGVPYEQYF
TGTGCCAGCAGTCCGTTTAGCGGGGGGGTTCCTTACGAGCAGTACTTC
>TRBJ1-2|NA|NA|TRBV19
CASSIWPPQYGYTF
TGTGCCAGTAGTATATGGCCCCCCCAGTATGGCTACACCTTC
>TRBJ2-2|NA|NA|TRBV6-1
CASSEVNTGELFF
TGTGCCAGCAGTGAGGTGAACACCGGGGAGCTGTTTTTT
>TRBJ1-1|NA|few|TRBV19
CASTSGGQGTEAFF
TGTGCCAGTACTTCCGGGGGGCAGGGCACTGAAGCTTTCTTT
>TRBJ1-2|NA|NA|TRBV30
CAWSGWPF
TGTGCCTGGAGTGGCTGGCCCTTC
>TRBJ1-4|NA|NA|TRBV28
CASSFFGAEKLFF
TGTGCCAGCAGTTTTTTCGGGGCTGAAAAACTGTTTTTT
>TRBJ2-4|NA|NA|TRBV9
CASPVPPSQGAKNIQYF
TGTGCCAGCCCGGTCCCCCCTAGCCAGGGAGCCAAAAACATTCAGTACTTC
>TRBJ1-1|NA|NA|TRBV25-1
CATVGNTEAFF
TGTGCCACTGTAGGGAACACTGAAGCTTTCTTT
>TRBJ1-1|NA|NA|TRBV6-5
CASSYGDTEAFF
TGTGCCAGCAGTTATGGGGACACTGAAGCTTTCTTT
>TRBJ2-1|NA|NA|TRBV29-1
CSVEPSSYNEQFF
TGCAGCGTTGAACCGAGCTCCTACAATGAGCAGTTCTTC
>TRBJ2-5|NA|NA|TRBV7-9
CASSSPGIQETQYF
TGTGCCAGCAGCTCACCGGGGATCCAAGAGACCCAGTACTTC
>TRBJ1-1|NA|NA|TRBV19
CASSDDAFGATEAFF
TGTGCCAGTAGTGATGATGCTTTTGGGGCCACTGAAGCTTTCTTT
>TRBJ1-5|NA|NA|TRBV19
CASSPWTRNQPQHF
TGTGCCAGTAGCCCTTGGACACGCAATCAGCCCCAGCATTTT
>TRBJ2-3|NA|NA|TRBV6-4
CASSEGAAPTDTQYF
TGTGCCAGCAGTGAGGGTGCAGCGCCCACAGATACGCAGTATTTT
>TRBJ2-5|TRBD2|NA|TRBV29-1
CSVEDPSGEGRTQYF
TGCAGCGTTGAAGATCCGAGCGGGGAGGGTAGGACCCAGTACTTC
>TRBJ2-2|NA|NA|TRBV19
CASSIGLGVEELFF
TGTGCCAGTAGTATAGGACTAGGGGTCGAGGAGCTGTTTTTT
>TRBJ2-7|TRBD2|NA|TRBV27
CASSLAGASEQYF
TGTGCCAGCAGTCTCGCGGGAGCTAGCGAGCAGTACTTC
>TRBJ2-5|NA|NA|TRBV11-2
CASSLGQETQYF
TGTGCCAGCAGCTTAGGCCAAGAGACCCAGTACTTC
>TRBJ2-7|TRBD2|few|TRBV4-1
CASSQDPSGAYEQYF
TGCGCCAGCAGCCAAGATCCTAGCGGGGCCTACGAGCAGTACTTC
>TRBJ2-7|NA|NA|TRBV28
CASSSPFSYEQYF
TGTGCCAGCAGTTCGCCGTTCTCCTACGAGCAGTACTTC
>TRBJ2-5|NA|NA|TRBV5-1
CASCQGPFAETQYF
TGCGCCAGCTGTCAGGGGCCGTTCGCGGAGACCCAGTACTTC